The 14 T cell receptor beta chains given below trace back to one sample, sequenced in a study of graft-versus-host responses after intestinal transplantation. The table came from immunoSEQ multiplex PCR; TCRdb's copy has only in-frame clones and leaves some out. The sample has around 43,000 clones, 91% seen once; the top ten hold nearly 4.5%. The sample consisted of PBMCs, taken 524 days after transplant. Every receptor here comes from a human patient who received an intestinal transplant, so some T cells may come from the graft donor.

V and J are TRBV14 and TRBJ2-3, with 7 nucleotides matching TRBD2. CDR3 length: 19 amino acids. The junction had 16 bases not matched to a gene; V was cut back by 0 bases and J by 4 bases. The germline V gene encodes CDR1 SGHDN and CDR2 FVKESK. The CDR3 bases are TGTGCCAGCAGCCAAGATAGTAGCAAGCGGGAAGGGAAGTCAGATACGCAGTATTTT. It specifies CASSQDSSKREGKSDTQYF.

This sequence joins TRBV7-3 and TRBJ1-2, with TRBD1 as a possible D gene (5 bases). V was shortened by 4 bases and J by 0 bases, with 9 bases between the two germline ends. The germline CDR1 and CDR2 sequences are SGHTA and FQGTGA. This CDR3 spans 14 amino acids. The CDR3 spells CASSSGPSNYGYTF. The CDR3 DNA reads TGTGCCAGCAGCTCGGGACCCTCTAACTATGGCTACACCTTC.

This CDR3 is CASSQDPQINQPQHF. The CDR3 bases are TGCGCCAGCAGCCAAGATCCACAGATCAATCAGCCCCAGCATTTT. This chain connects TRBV4-1 to TRBJ1-5; D remains ambiguous. This CDR3 is 15 amino acids long. Germline V gene sequence: CDR1 MGHRA, CDR2 YSYEKL. V shed 0 bases and J shed 3 bases, with 9 bases lying between them.

The CDR3 DNA follows: TGTGCCAGCAGCTTGTACTCCCCGCGACGGGATCGTGGGCAGTACTTC. The encoded protein is CASSLYSPRRDRGQYF. V gene TRBV5-4 combines with J gene TRBJ2-7, with TRBD2 as a possible D gene (5 bases). CDR1 and CDR2 from the germline V gene are SGHNT and YYREEE (reference sequence). The V end was cut by 1 base, the J end by 9 bases, with 23 bases between. This CDR3 is 16 amino acids long.

The chain recombines TRBV30 with TRBJ2-7, with D possibly TRBD1 on 5 matching bases. Looked up from germline, CDR1 is GTSNPN and CDR2 is SVGIG (reference sequence). There are 12 residues in the CDR3. Trimming left V 2 bases short and J 3 bases short, with 8 bases between. The CDR3 DNA follows: TGTGCCTGGAGTAAGGGGTTCTACGAGCAGTACTTC. This encodes CAWSKGFYEQYF.

V usage is TRBV28 and J usage is TRBJ2-1, with 11 bases aligning to TRBD2. This CDR3 spans 15 amino acids. The germline CDR1 and CDR2 sequences are MDHEN and SYDVKM. Unmatched junction bases numbered 2, after V lost 3 bases and J lost 4 bases. The CDR3 region is CASSFASGGYNEQFF. The CDR3 bases are TGTGCCAGCAGTTTTGCTAGCGGGGGGTACAATGAGCAGTTCTTC.

This chain joins TRBV18 and TRBJ1-2; 11 bases line up with TRBD1. The germline gives CDR1 KGHSH, CDR2 LQKENI. V was pared by 6 bases and J by 6 bases, with 18 bases of the junction left unmatched. The CDR3 is 18 amino acids. CDR3 sequence (DNA): TGTGCCAGCTCCCCCGGGACAGGGGGAAACCCGGCTATAAATGGCTACACCTTC. Its translation is CASSPGTGGNPAINGYTF.

As to this clone: One end of the junction does not line up with germline, which may come from a read error. The gene calls are TRBV7-7 and TRBJ2-7; TRBD2 matches at 12 bases. Germline lookup yields CDR1 SSHAT and CDR2 FNYEAQ (reference sequence). The CDR3 loop spans 15 amino acids. The CDR3 DNA follows: TGTGCTAGCAGCCCTGGACTAGCGGGATCCTACGAGCAGTACTTC. It yields the protein CASSPGLAGSYEQYF.

J is TRBJ2-1 and V is TRBV10-3, with D possibly TRBD2 on 5 matching bases. The CDR3 spans 12 residues. Germline V CDR1 and CDR2: ENHRY, SYGVKD. Trimming shortened V by 6 bases and J by 10 bases, and 13 bases separated the two germline ends. Here the CDR3 reads CAISREGLEQFF. In DNA form, the CDR3 reads TGTGCCATCAGCCGCGAGGGTTTGGAGCAGTTCTTC.

This sequence joins TRBV9 and TRBJ2-7, with D uncertain. Germline V gene data show CDR1 as SGDLS and CDR2 as YYNGEE. The length of the CDR3 is 15 residues. Between the trimmed V and J ends, which lost 2 bases and 0 bases, there was a span of 12 bases. The DNA for the CDR3 is TGTGCCAGCAGCGTGGCGGCAGCCTACTCCTACGAGCAGTACTTC. This encodes CASSVAAAYSYEQYF. The entire variable domain, with the rest obtained from reference TRBV9 and TRBJ2-7, is as follows: DSGVTQTPKHLITATGQRVTLRCSPRSGDLSVYWYQQSLDQGLQFLIQYYNGEERAKGNILERFSAQQFPDLHSELNLSSLELGDSALYFCASSVAAAYSYEQYFGPGTRLTVT.

The CDR3 sequence: CASSEYGNEKLFF. The CDR3 nucleotides read TGTGCCAGCAGTGAATACGGGAATGAAAAACTGTTTTTT. V is TRBV2 and J is TRBJ1-4; no firm D call. The CDR3 spans 13 residues. Trimming removed 2 bases at V and 5 bases at J, with 6 bases between. The V gene's germline CDR1 is SNHLY and CDR2 FYNNEI.

This chain joins TRBV18 and TRBJ2-7; 11 nucleotides line up with TRBD1. CDR1 and CDR2 (germline): KGHSH, LQKENI. Trimming at V came to 9 bases and at J to 7 bases, leaving 14 bases not matched to a gene. The length of the CDR3 is 15 residues. The CDR3 nucleotides read TGTGCCAGTACACCGTTGGAGGGGACAGGGGGTGAGCAGTACTTC. Translated: CASTPLEGTGGEQYF.

This chain's CDR3 is CASSQDPRTGAYNEQFF. DNA for the CDR3: TGTGCCAGCAGCCAAGACCCCCGGACAGGGGCCTACAATGAGCAGTTCTTC. V is TRBV4-2 and J is TRBJ2-1, with TRBD1 matching 9 bases. The CDR3 has 17 amino acids. J lost 2 bases, V lost 0 bases, and 5 bases had no gene match. Germline CDR1 LGHNA, CDR2 YNFKEQ.

The gene calls are TRBV4-3 and TRBJ2-3; D is possibly TRBD1 (5 bases). CDR1 and CDR2 (germline): LGHNA, YSLEER. The CDR3 is 17 amino acids. The V gene lost 4 bases and the J gene lost 3 bases, with 20 bases spanning the gap. CDR3 in DNA: TGCGCCAGCAGCCTCGGAATGCAGGGCGGTTGGACAGATACGCAGTATTTT. This sequence encodes CASSLGMQGGWTDTQYF.